This T cell receptor (beta chain) was recovered during a study of T cells in Graves' hyperthyroidism and ophthalmopathy. From RNA transcripts, TCR beta CDR3 regions were amplified. When the TCR CDR3 underwent first-round RT-PCR, the HTBI primer set was used. Using its own MiXCR run on the multiplex PCR reads, TCRdb lists one record per CDR3 protein. The data hold hundreds of thousands of distinct CDR3 sequences, with about 20% observed a single time. Regarding the study as a whole: Ophthalmopathy was distinguished from stable hyperthyroidism by 13 V-J signatures.

The sample holds a few counts of this clonotype. Antigen specificity is unknown. Not enrolled were patients with uncontrolled infection, other autoimmune disease, pregnancy or lactation. The sequencing input was blood. This receptor was identified in a man aged 40-50 years with Graves' ophthalmopathy.

As DNA, the CDR3 is TGTGCCTGGAGTGTACAGGCAGATACGCAGTATTTT. This codes for CAWSVQADTQYF. The gene calls are TRBV30 and TRBJ2-3; a possible D gene is TRBD1 (5 bases). The V end lost 0 bases, the J end lost 4 bases, and 5 bases lay between the germline ends. Germline-derived CDR1 and CDR2 are GTSNPN and SVGIG (reference sequence). This CDR3 comprises 12 residues.